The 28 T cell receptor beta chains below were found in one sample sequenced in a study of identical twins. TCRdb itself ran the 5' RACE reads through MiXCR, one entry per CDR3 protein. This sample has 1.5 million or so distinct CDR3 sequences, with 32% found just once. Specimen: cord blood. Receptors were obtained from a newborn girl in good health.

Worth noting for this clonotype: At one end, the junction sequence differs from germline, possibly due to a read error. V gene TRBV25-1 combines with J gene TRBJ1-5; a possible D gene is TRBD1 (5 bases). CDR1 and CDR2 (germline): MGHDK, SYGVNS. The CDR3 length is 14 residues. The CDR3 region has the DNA TGTGCCAGCATTGAATTGGGGGTAGGCCAGCCCCAGCATTTT. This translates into CASIELGVGQPQHF.

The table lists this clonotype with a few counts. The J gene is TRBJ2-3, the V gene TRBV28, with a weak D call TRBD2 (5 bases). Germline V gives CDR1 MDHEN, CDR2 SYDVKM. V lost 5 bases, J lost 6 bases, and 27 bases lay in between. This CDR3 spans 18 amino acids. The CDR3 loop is CASSPTSLALRVGDTQYF. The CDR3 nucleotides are TGTGCCAGCAGTCCCACCTCATTAGCGTTACGTGTAGGGGATACGCAGTATTTT.

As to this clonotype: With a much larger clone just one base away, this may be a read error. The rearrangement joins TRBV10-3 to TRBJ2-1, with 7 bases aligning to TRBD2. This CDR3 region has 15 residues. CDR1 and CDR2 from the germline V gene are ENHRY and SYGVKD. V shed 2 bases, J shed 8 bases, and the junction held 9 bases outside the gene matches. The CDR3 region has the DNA TGTGCCATCAGTGAGGGTGGCGGGAGCGGGGATGAGCAGTTCTTC. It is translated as CAISEGGGSGDEQFF.

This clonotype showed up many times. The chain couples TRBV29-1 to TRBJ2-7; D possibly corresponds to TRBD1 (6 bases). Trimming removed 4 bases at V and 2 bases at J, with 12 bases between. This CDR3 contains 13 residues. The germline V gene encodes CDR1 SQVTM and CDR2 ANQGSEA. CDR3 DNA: TGCAGCGTTGTCACAGGGAACACCTACGAGCAGTACTTC. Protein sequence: CSVVTGNTYEQYF.

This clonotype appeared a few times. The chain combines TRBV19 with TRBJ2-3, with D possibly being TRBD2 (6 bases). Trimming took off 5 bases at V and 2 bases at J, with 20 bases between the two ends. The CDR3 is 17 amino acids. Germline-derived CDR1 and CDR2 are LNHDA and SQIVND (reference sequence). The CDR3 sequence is CASSDPGAALFTDTQYF. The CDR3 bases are TGTGCCAGTAGTGACCCGGGAGCCGCCCTCTTCACAGATACGCAGTATTTT. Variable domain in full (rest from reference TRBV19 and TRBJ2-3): DGGITQSPKYLFRKEGQNVTLSCEQNLNHDAMYWYRQDPGQGLRLIYYSQIVNDFQKGDIAEGYSVSREKKESFPLTVTSAQKNPTAFYLCASSDPGAALFTDTQYFGPGTRLTVL.

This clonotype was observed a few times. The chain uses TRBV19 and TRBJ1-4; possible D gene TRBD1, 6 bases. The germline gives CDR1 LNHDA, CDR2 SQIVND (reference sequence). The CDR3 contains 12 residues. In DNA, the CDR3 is TGTGCTTCAAAGGCAGGGGCGGAAAAACTGTTTTTT. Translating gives CASKAGAEKLFF.

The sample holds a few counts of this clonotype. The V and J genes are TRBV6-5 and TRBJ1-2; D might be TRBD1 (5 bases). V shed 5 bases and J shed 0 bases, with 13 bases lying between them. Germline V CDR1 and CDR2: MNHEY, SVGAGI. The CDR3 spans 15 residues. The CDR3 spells CASSRRDGPNYGYTF. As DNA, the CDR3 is TGTGCCAGCAGTCGACGGGACGGTCCTAACTATGGCTACACCTTC.

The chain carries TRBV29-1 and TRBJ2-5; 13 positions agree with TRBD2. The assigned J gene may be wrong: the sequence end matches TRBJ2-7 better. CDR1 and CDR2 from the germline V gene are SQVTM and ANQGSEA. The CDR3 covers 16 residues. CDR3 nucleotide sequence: TGCAGCGTTGAAAGCCAAAAGGGACTAGCGGGATACGAGCAGTACTTC. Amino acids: CSVESQKGLAGYEQYF.

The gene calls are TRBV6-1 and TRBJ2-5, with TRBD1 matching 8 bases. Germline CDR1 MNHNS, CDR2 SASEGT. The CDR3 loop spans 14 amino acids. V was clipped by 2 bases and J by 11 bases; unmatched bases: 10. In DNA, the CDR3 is TGTGCCAGCAGTGAACAGGGGGCGCAGTCTGAGCAGTACTTC. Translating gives CASSEQGAQSEQYF.

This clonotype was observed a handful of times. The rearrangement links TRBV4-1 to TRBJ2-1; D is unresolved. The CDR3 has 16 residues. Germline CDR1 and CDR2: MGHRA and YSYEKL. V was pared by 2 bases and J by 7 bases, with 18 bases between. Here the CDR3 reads CASSQIPLGGGNEQFF. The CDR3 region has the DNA TGCGCCAGCAGCCAAATACCCCTGGGCGGTGGAAATGAGCAGTTCTTC.

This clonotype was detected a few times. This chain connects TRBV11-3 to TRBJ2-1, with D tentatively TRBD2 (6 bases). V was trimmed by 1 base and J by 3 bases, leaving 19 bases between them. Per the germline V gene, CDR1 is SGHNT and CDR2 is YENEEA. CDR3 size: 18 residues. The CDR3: CASSLGHWREADYNEQFF. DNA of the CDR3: TGTGCCAGCAGCTTAGGTCATTGGCGGGAAGCAGACTACAATGAGCAGTTCTTC. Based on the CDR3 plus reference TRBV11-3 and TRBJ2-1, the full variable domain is EAGVVQSPRYKIIEKKQPVAFWCNPISGHNTLYWYLQNLGQGPELLIRYENEEAVDDSQLPKDRFSAERLKGVDSTLKIQPAELGDSAVYLCASSLGHWREADYNEQFFGPGTRLTVL.

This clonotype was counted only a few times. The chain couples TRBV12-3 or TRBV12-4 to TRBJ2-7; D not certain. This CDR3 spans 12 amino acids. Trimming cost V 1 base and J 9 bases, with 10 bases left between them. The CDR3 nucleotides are TGTGCCAGCAGTTTAGAAAGCGTTGGGCAGTACTTC. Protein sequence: CASSLESVGQYF.

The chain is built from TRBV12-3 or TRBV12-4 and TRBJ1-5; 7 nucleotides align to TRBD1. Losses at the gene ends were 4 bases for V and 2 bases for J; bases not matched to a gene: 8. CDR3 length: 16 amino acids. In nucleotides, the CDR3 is TGTGCCAGCAGTTCCCGGGACAGATGGCGCAATCAGCCCCAGCATTTT. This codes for CASSSRDRWRNQPQHF.

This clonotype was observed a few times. The CDR3 is CSAASGGFGNEQFF. CDR3 nucleotide sequence: TGCAGTGCCGCTAGCGGGGGTTTCGGAAATGAGCAGTTCTTC. This sequence joins TRBV20-1 and TRBJ2-1; 10 nucleotides match TRBD2. In germline, CDR1 is DFQATT, CDR2 SNEGSKA (reference sequence). The CDR3 loop spans 14 amino acids. J was trimmed by 7 bases and V by 6 bases; bases with no gene match: 9.

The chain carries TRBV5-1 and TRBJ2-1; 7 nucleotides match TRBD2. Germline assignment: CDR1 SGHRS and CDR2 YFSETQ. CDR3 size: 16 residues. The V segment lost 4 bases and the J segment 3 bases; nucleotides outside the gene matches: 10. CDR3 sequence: CASSLARTRDYNEQFF. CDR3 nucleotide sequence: TGCGCCAGCAGCCTTGCCCGGACTAGAGACTACAATGAGCAGTTCTTC.

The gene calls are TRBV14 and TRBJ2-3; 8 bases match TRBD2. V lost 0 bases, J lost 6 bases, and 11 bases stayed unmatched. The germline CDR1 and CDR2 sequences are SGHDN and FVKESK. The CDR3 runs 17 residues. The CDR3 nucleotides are TGTGCCAGCAGCCAAGATATCCGCGGGGGGTTCGAGGATACGCAGTATTTT. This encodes CASSQDIRGGFEDTQYF.

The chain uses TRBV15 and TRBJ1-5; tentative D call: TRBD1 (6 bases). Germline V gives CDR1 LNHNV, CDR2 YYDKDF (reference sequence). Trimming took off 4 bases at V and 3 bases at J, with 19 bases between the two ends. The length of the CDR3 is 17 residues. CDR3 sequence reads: CATSTPGGGLVNQPQHF. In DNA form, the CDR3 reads TGTGCCACCAGCACCCCAGGAGGGGGTTTGGTCAATCAGCCCCAGCATTTT. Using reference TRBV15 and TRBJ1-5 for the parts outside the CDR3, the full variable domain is DAMVIQNPRYQVTQFGKPVTLSCSQTLNHNVMYWYQQKSSQAPKLLFHYYDKDFNNEADTPDNFQSRRPNTSFCFLDIRSPGLGDTAMYLCATSTPGGGLVNQPQHFGDGTRLSIL.

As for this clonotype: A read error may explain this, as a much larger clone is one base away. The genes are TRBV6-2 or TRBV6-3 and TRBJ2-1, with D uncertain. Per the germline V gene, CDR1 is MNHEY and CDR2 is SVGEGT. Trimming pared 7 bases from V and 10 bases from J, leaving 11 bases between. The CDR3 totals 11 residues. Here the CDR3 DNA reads TGTGCCAGCAACCTACTCGGGGAGCAGTTCTTC. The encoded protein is CASNLLGEQFF.

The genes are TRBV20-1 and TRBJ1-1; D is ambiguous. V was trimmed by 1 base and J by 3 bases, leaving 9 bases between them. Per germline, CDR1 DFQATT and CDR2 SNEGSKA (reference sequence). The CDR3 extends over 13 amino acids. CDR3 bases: TGCAGTGCTAGAGGGGTGAGGTACACTGAAGCTTTCTTT. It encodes CSARGVRYTEAFF.

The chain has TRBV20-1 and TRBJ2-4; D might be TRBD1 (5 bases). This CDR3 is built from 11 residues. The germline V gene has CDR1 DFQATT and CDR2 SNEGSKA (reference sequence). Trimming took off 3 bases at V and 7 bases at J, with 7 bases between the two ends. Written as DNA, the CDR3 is TGCAGTGCTAGCCCAGGGAACATTCAGTACTTC. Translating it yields CSASPGNIQYF.

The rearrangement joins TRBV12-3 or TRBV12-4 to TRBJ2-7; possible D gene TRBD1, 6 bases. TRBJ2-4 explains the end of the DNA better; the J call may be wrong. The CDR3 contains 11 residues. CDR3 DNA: TGTGCCAGCACCCTAGGGGGCATTCAGTACTTC. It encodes CASTLGGIQYF.

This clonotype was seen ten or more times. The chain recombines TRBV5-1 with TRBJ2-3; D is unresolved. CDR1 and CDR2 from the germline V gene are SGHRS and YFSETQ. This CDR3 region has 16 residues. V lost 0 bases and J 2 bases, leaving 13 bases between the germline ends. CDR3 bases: TGCGCCAGCAGCTTGGAGGACCCGACTTCCACAGATACGCAGTATTTT. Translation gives CASSLEDPTSTDTQYF.

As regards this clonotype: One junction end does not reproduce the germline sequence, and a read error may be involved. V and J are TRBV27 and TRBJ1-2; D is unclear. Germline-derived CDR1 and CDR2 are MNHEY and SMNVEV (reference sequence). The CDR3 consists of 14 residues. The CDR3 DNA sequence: TGTGCCAGCAGTTTAAACGGTTTTTCCTATGGCCACACCTTC. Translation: CASSLNGFSYGHTF.

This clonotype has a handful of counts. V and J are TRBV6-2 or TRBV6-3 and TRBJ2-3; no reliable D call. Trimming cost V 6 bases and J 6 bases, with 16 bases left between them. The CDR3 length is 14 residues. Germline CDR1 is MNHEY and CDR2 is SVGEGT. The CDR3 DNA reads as TGTGCCAGCAGGACTGACCTACTCACGGATACGCAGTATTTT. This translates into CASRTDLLTDTQYF.

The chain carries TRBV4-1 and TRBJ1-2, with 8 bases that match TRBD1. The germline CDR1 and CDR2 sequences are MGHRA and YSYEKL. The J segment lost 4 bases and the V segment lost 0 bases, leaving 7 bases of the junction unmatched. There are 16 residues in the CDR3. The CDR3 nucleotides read TGCGCCAGCAGCCAAGATTGGGGACAGGCCCTCTATGGCTACACCTTC. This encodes CASSQDWGQALYGYTF.

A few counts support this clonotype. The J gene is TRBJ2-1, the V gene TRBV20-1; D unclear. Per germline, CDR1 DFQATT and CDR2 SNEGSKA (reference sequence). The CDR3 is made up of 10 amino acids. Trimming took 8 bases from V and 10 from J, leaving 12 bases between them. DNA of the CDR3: TGCAGTTTCTGGGCGCGGGAGCAGTTCTTC. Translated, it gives CSFWAREQFF.

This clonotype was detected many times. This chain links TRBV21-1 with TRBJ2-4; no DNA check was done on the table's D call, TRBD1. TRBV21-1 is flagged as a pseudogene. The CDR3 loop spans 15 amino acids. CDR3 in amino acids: CASSSGTVGKNIQYF. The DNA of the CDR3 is TGTGCCAGCAGCTCTGGGACAGTTGGCAAAAACATTCAGTACTTC.

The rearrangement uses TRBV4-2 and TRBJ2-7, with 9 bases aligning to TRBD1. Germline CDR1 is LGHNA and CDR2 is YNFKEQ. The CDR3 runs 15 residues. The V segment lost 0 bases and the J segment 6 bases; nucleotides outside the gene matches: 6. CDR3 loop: CASSQEQGALGEQYF. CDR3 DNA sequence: TGTGCCAGCAGCCAAGAACAGGGGGCTCTTGGCGAGCAGTACTTC.